This section outlines one T cell receptor beta chain sequence together with its context. Which antigen it targets is not known. Per-nucleotide qualities are absent, and no much larger clonotype sits a single base away. These data come from a study of vaccination effects on CD4 cells after COVID-19 (dated by TCRdb to between 2021 and 2022). For context, the study as a whole: In the ViraFEST assay, PBMC were stimulated with viral peptide pools, and antigen-specific CD4+ T cell clonotypes were then identified by expansion using TCR sequencing. Around 2 million PBMC per well were cultured in IMDM with about 4.6% human AB serum, around 9.1 IU/ml IL-2 and gentamicin, plus 10 ug/ml peptides. The study compared SARS-CoV-2 spike-specific CD4+ TCR repertoires before and after mRNA vaccination in COVID-19 convalescent patients and infection-naive vaccine recipients. Across the study, the median time from the second dose to post-vaccine sampling was 72 days (range 14 to 241). A total of 10 COVID-19 convalescent patients and a handful of SARS-CoV-2-naive healthy vaccine recipients were included in the full study. Samples were taken from three convalescent patients early (day +14) and late (day +241, +227, +161 respectively) after vaccination. In the study, cultures from other donors were sequenced using the Oncomine TCR Beta short-read assay on an Illumina iSeq 100. The full study reports these points: Among convalescent patients, the spike-reactive repertoire after vaccination was made up mainly of new vaccine-induced clones that were largely distinct from the clones induced by infection. Only a small number of convalescent patients were included, and no early post-infection timepoints were available, which limited the study. Clones induced by infection and clones induced by vaccination both contracted markedly at late timepoints after vaccination, which fits with T cell responses waning over time.

Libraries were prepared through the immunoSEQ multiplex PCR assay. DNA from the cultured and isolated CD4+ T cells underwent TCR beta CDR3 sequencing. The paper's data handling went like this. Non-productive TCR sequences were discarded, and reads were trimmed to the CDR3 region, with only CDR3s of 7 or more amino acids retained. The MANAFEST web app was used to identify antigen-specific clonotypes by comparing expansion in peptide wells with expansion in reference cultures. To be called positive, a clone needed expansion at FDR<0.05 compared with the reference and with all other wells, an odds ratio greater than 5, and a frequency greater than 0.1% in two replicate wells. Clonotypes significantly expanded in SARS-CoV-2 spike wells and in at least one common cold coronavirus spike condition were defined as cross-reactive. CDR3 similarity was assessed by Levenshtein distance with the stringdist R package, and unrooted trees were built with ape in R 3.6.1. TCRdb retrieved this table from immuneACCESS and kept in-frame rearrangements only. Not all clones are present; in checked studies, unresolved V genes account for under half, and no reason is known for the remainder. V, J and clone size were drawn from that table, and D and trimming were deduced from the DNA. The sample records roughly 46,000 clones, 74% of which are singletons. Under 7% of the sample is held by the ten biggest clonotypes.

The CDR3 starts with the cysteine, ends with the phenylalanine, and has 16 residues. Only the CDR3 part of the read is kept: 48 bases, read in frame from the first base. CDR1 MNHNY and CDR2 SVGAGI were looked up in the germline V gene (reference sequence). Trimming takes 6 bases from V and 7 bases from J, and the germline ends sit 24 bases apart. After roughly 11 days of culture, CD4+ T cells were isolated with the EasySep CD4+ T cell isolation kit. PCR-confirmed SARS-CoV-2 infection had occurred in convalescent patients between March and December 2020, before the Alpha, Beta and Delta variants emerged in the United States. Each participant received two doses of an mRNA SARS-CoV-2 vaccine, either BNT162b2 or mRNA-1273. On days 3 and 7, half of the culture medium was replaced with fresh IL-2-containing medium. Unless otherwise noted, each peptide stimulation condition was cultured in triplicate wells. Using Ficoll-Paque Plus gradient centrifugation, PBMC were separated from whole blood and then either used fresh or cryopreserved at -140C. The QIAamp micro DNA kit was used to extract genomic DNA from the cultured CD4+ T cells.

The receptor was derived from a human donor who had a prior SARS-CoV-2 infection. The chain is encoded by TRBV6-6 joined to TRBJ2-5; TRBD1 is a possible D gene, resting on 5 matching bases. This specimen was CD4+ T cells from PBMCs cultured without peptide, taken after COVID-19 vaccination. CDR3 reads: CASSQIEDIRKGTQYF. The DNA is as follows: TGTGCCAGCAGCCAGATAGAGGACATAAGAAAGGGGACCCAGTACTTC.